Listed below are T cell receptor beta chains from one sample, sequenced in a study of cytomegalovirus exposure and HLA in healthy donors. Here immunoSEQ multiplex PCR was the method, and the copy in TCRdb shows in-frame clones only, minus some. Of more than 150,000 clones in the sample, 75% to 90% are singletons; the top ten hold less than 9%. The sequencing sample was made of PBMCs. These receptors were collected from a man between 18 and 35 years old in good health and CMV-seropositive. Both conserved end residues are part of each CDR3. The order of the fields is D gene, V gene, J gene, clone size, CDR3 DNA, CDR3 protein. D genes are given only for firm matches. Size tells how often a clone was seen (once, few, many) or the class of an expanded clone, and some rows leave it out.

TRBD2,TRBV6-4,TRBJ2-1,.,TGTGCCAGCAGTGTGGCCGGGACTAGCGGGGCCAGTGAGCAGTTCTTC,CASSVAGTSGASEQFF
.,TRBV28,TRBJ1-5,.,TGTGCCAGCAGTTTGAGAGGGAATGGTCAGCCCCAGCATTTT,CASSLRGNGQPQHF
.,TRBV27,TRBJ2-5,.,TGTGCCAGCAGTTTAAGTCGGGGGGCGCATCAAGAGACCCAGTACTTC,CASSLSRGAHQETQYF
TRBD1,TRBV4-1,TRBJ2-1,.,TGCGCCAGCAGCCAAGACCCCGGGACAGGGAAAGGAAATGAGCAGTTCTTC,CASSQDPGTGKGNEQFF
.,TRBV5-4,TRBJ2-2,.,TGTGCCAGCAGCTTGGAACCGCTAACCGGGGAGCTGTTTTTT,CASSLEPLTGELFF
.,TRBV5-1,TRBJ1-5,.,TGCGCCAGCAGCTTGGCAGGCGTTAGCAATCAGCCCCAGCATTTT,CASSLAGVSNQPQHF
TRBD2,TRBV7-2,TRBJ2-7,.,TGTGCCAGCAGCTCCTATAGCGGGACCGAGCAGTACTTC,CASSSYSGTEQYF
.,TRBV27,TRBJ1-2,.,TGTGCCAGCAGGGGACTCCGGGGGAACTATGGCTACACCTTC,CASRGLRGNYGYTF
TRBD1,TRBV2,TRBJ1-2,.,TGTGCCAGCAGTCCGGGACAGGGGGCAGGCTATGGCTACACCTTC,CASSPGQGAGYGYTF
TRBD1,TRBV6-6,TRBJ1-2,.,TGTGCCAGCAGCCATAACGACAGGGCCTATGGCTACACCTTC,CASSHNDRAYGYTF
.,TRBV6-6,TRBJ2-7,.,TGTGCCAGCAGTTTTCTCCCCTACGAGCAGTACTTC,CASSFLPYEQYF
TRBD2,TRBV28,TRBJ2-5,.,TGTGCCAGCAGCTCTCCCACTAGCGTCCAAGAGACCCAGTACTTC,CASSSPTSVQETQYF
.,TRBV29-1,TRBJ2-7,once,TGCAGCGTTGGGTTCTCGGAGGGCTCCTACGAGCAGTACTTC,CSVGFSEGSYEQYF
TRBD2,TRBV9,TRBJ2-2,.,TGTGCCAGCAGCGTAACGGGAGGCGGGACCGGGGAGCTGTTTTTT,CASSVTGGGTGELFF
TRBD1,TRBV14,TRBJ1-2,.,TGTGCCAGCAGCCCCACCGCCCCCTGGACAGGACACTATGGCTACACCTTC,CASSPTAPWTGHYGYTF
TRBD2,TRBV28,TRBJ2-3,.,TGTGCCAGCAGTTTGGGTAGCGGGAAGCCCACCACAGATACGCAGTATTTT,CASSLGSGKPTTDTQYF
TRBD1,TRBV6-1,TRBJ2-7,.,TGTGCCAGCAGTGAGGGGACAGTGTCCGCCGCCAGCTCCTACGAGCAGTACTTC,CASSEGTVSAASSYEQYF
.,TRBV9,TRBJ2-7,once,TGTGCCAGCAGCGCTTCCTTCTCCTACGAGCAGTACTTC,CASSASFSYEQYF
.,TRBV7-6,TRBJ2-3,.,TGTGCCAGCAGCCGACAGGTTTTTGGCACAGATACGCAGTATTTT,CASSRQVFGTDTQYF
TRBD1,TRBV27,TRBJ1-1,once,TGTGCCAGCAGTTTATGGGGACAGGGAACTGAAGCTTTCTTT,CASSLWGQGTEAFF
.,TRBV5-1,TRBJ1-5,many,TGCGCCAGCAGCTTGGAGCCTAGCAATCAGCCCCAGCATTTT,CASSLEPSNQPQHF
TRBD1,TRBV4-2,TRBJ2-5,.,TGTGCCAGCAGCCCTACAGGGGTTTCGTACCAAGAGACCCAGTACTTC,CASSPTGVSYQETQYF
.,TRBV6-6,TRBJ2-5,.,TGTGCCAGCAGTCTCGAAGGGGGAGAGACCCAGTACTTC,CASSLEGGETQYF
TRBD1,TRBV7-2,TRBJ2-1,.,TGTGCCAGCAGCTTAGCGGGACAGGGGAAGCAGTTCTTC,CASSLAGQGKQFF
TRBD2,TRBV9,TRBJ2-7,.,TGTGCCAGCAGCCCTTCGGGACTAGCGGCCTCCTACGAGCAGTACTTC,CASSPSGLAASYEQYF
TRBD2,TRBV11-1,TRBJ2-5,.,TGTGCCAGCAGCTTGGGACTAGCGGGGTCTTTCGACCAAGAGACCCAGTACTTC,CASSLGLAGSFDQETQYF
TRBD2,TRBV19,TRBJ2-5,.,TGTGCCAGTAGTAAACTAGCGGGAGGGCCCACAGAGACCCAGTACTTC,CASSKLAGGPTETQYF
.,TRBV9,TRBJ2-2,.,TGTGCCAGCAGCTCTAGCGGGGAGCTGTTTTTT,CASSSSGELFF
.,TRBV5-1,TRBJ2-1,.,TGCGCCAGCAGCTTGAACGTTGTTAGCACCGAGCAGTTCTTC,CASSLNVVSTEQFF
TRBD2,TRBV9,TRBJ2-1,.,TGTGCCAGCAGCGTAGGAGCGGGAGACGCCTACAATGAGCAGTTCTTC,CASSVGAGDAYNEQFF
TRBD1,TRBV28,TRBJ1-1,.,TGTGCCAGCAGGGGACAGGGGGACACTGAAGCTTTCTTT,CASRGQGDTEAFF
TRBD2,TRBV7-2,TRBJ2-7,.,TGTGCCAGCAGCTCTGGGACTAGCGGGCTATCCTACGAGCAGTACTTC,CASSSGTSGLSYEQYF
TRBD2,TRBV6-1,TRBJ2-5,.,TGTGCCAGCAGTGAATCAGGCAGAACTAGCGGTAGTCAAGAGACCCAGTACTTC,CASSESGRTSGSQETQYF
TRBD2,TRBV7-9,TRBJ2-7,few,TGTGCCAGCAGCCGCACTAGCGGGTTTAGCGAGCAGTACTTC,CASSRTSGFSEQYF
.,TRBV6-5,TRBJ1-2,.,TGTGCCAGCGTCCCTTTTGCGGGGGGGAACTATGGCTACACCTTC,CASVPFAGGNYGYTF
TRBD2,TRBV25-1,TRBJ2-7,.,TGTGCCAGCAGTCCCCCGGGACCGGGAGGGGAGCAGTACTTC,CASSPPGPGGEQYF
.,TRBV7-8,TRBJ1-5,.,TGTGCCAGCAGCTTAGCAGGGGTTCCTCAGCCCCAGCATTTT,CASSLAGVPQPQHF
.,TRBV29-1,TRBJ2-1,.,TGCAGCGTCTACGGAGGGACTCCCTACAATGAGCAGTTCTTC,CSVYGGTPYNEQFF
.,TRBV27,TRBJ2-7,.,TGTGCCAGCGCAGGGAGGTTTGGACCCTACGAGCAGTACTTC,CASAGRFGPYEQYF
.,TRBV2,TRBJ1-2,.,TGTGCCAGCATCCGTGAGATCAACTATGGCTACACCTTC,CASIREINYGYTF
TRBD2,TRBV6-6,TRBJ2-7,.,TGTGCCAGCAGTTATCCAGCCGGGACTAGTGGCTACGAGCAGTACTTC,CASSYPAGTSGYEQYF
.,TRBV2,TRBJ1-4,.,TGTGCCAGCTTGAGGGTAACTAATGAAAAACTGTTTTTT,CASLRVTNEKLFF
.,TRBV6-5,TRBJ2-7,.,TGTGCCAGCAGTTACTCAGGCAGATCCGATTCGGGCGAGCAGTACTTC,CASSYSGRSDSGEQYF
.,TRBV18,TRBJ2-7,once,TGTGCCAGCTCACCAACCGCAGAATACGAGCAGTACTTC,CASSPTAEYEQYF
.,TRBV28,TRBJ2-2,.,TGTGCCAGCAGTCCGCCCCCCCGGAGGACGAACACCGGGGAGCTGTTTTTT,CASSPPPRRTNTGELFF
.,TRBV20-1,TRBJ2-7,few,TGCAGTGCCCAGAGCGGCTACGAGCAGTACTTC,CSAQSGYEQYF